Presented here are 32 T cell receptor beta chains from one specimen sequenced in a study of T cells after yellow fever vaccination. TCRdb redid the calling of the 5' RACE reads with MiXCR, one entry per CDR3 protein. The sample lists 300,000 to 400,000 distinct CDR3 sequences; approximately 12% were seen once. The specimen comprised CD4+ T cells sorted from PBMCs, sampled 15 days after the yellow fever booster vaccination. The receptors originated from a man between 18 and 29 years old who received the YFV17D yellow fever vaccine.

The V and J genes are TRBV18 and TRBJ2-3; no clear D. The CDR3 totals 15 residues. The germline V and J ends were trimmed by 2 bases and 2 bases, with 11 bases remaining between them. Germline CDR1 is KGHSH and CDR2 is LQKENI. CDR3 in DNA: TGTGCCAGCTCACCATTGTTAGGCATCACAGATACGCAGTATTTT. Translating it yields CASSPLLGITDTQYF.

The rearrangement uses TRBV20-1 and TRBJ2-1; 7 bases fit TRBD2. Per germline, CDR1 DFQATT and CDR2 SNEGSKA (reference sequence). Losses at the gene ends were 3 bases for V and 4 bases for J; bases not matched to a gene: 6. The CDR3 spans 14 residues. The CDR3 coding sequence is TGCAGTGCTAGTGGGCTAGCGGTATACAATGAGCAGTTCTTC. Protein product: CSASGLAVYNEQFF.

This sequence joins TRBV12-3 or TRBV12-4 and TRBJ1-3; D uncertain. This CDR3 contains 14 residues. The ends were cut back, 3 bases at V and 2 bases at J, with 8 bases in the middle. This chain's CDR3 is CASSFSNTGNTIYF. CDR3 nucleotides: TGTGCCAGCAGTTTCTCTAATACTGGAAACACCATATATTTT.

This rearrangement joins TRBV4-2 to TRBJ2-1; D not certain. The V and J ends lost 0 bases and 7 bases respectively, with 25 bases between them. The V gene's germline CDR1 is LGHNA and CDR2 YNFKEQ. This CDR3 spans 19 amino acids. CDR3 DNA sequence: TGTGCCAGCAGCCAAGAGGTGGCGAAGCGCCGAGGAAGTGGAAATGAGCAGTTCTTC. Protein product: CASSQEVAKRRGSGNEQFF.

This CDR3 reads CASSYNLGGSVGELFF. In DNA, the CDR3 is TGTGCCAGCAGTTACAATCTGGGGGGATCGGTCGGGGAGCTGTTTTTT. The chain has TRBV6-5 and TRBJ2-2; D is perhaps TRBD2 (6 bases). The V gene's germline CDR1 is MNHEY and CDR2 SVGAGI. With 2 bases removed from V and 7 bases from J, the gap between germline ends came to 17 bases. The CDR3 covers 16 residues.

In this sample, this clonotype turned up a few times. A junction end diverges from the germline sequence, so it may reflect a read error. The chain has TRBV7-2 and TRBJ2-7; a possible D gene is TRBD1 (6 bases). The CDR3 spans 13 residues. CDR1 and CDR2 (germline): SGHTA, FQGNSA. CDR3 residues: CASRLGGSYEQYF. CDR3 bases: TGTGCCAGCCGCTTAGGGGGAAGCTACGAGCAGTACTTC.

This clonotype was counted only a few times. The V gene is TRBV5-6, the J gene TRBJ1-4; no clear D. V was clipped by 1 base and J by 8 bases, with 9 bases between them. This CDR3 comprises 13 residues. Germline V gives CDR1 SGHDT, CDR2 YYEEEE. DNA of the CDR3: TGTGCCAGCAGCTTGACAGATGGGGAAAAACTGTTTTTT. Amino acids: CASSLTDGEKLFF. Full variable domain (missing parts from reference TRBV5-6 and TRBJ1-4): DAGVTQSPTHLIKTRGQQVTLRCSPKSGHDTVSWYQQALGQGPQFIFQYYEEEERQRGNFPDRFSGHQFPNYSSELNVNALLLGDSALYLCASSLTDGEKLFFGSGTQLSVL.

This clonotype was picked up a small number of times. The V and J genes are TRBV3-1 and TRBJ2-7, with 8 bases fitting TRBD1. The CDR3 runs 13 residues. The J segment lost 6 bases and the V segment lost 2 bases, leaving 3 bases of the junction unmatched. Germline V gene sequence: CDR1 LGHDT, CDR2 YNNKEL (reference sequence). CDR3 in DNA: TGTGCCAGCAGCCAATCCACAGGGGGCGAGCAGTACGTC. Translated, it gives CASSQSTGGEQYV.

This clonotype was detected a few times. The V gene is TRBV6-5, the J gene TRBJ1-3; D ambiguous. The length of the CDR3 is 18 residues. Trimming shortened V by 2 bases and J by 0 bases, and 17 bases separated the two germline ends. Germline values: CDR1 MNHEY, CDR2 SVGAGI. The CDR3 nucleotides are TGTGCCAGCAGTTACAGACCCTGGGCAGCGAACTCTGGAAACACCATATATTTT. Amino acids: CASSYRPWAANSGNTIYF.

This clonotype was seen a handful of times. The chain joins TRBV3-2 to TRBJ2-5; TRBD2 reflects the table's D call only, with no check against the DNA. TRBV3-2 represents a pseudogene. This CDR3 comprises 16 residues. Here the CDR3 reads CASSRPALAGEETQYF. DNA for the CDR3: TGTGCCAGCAGCCGACCCGCTCTAGCGGGGGAGGAGACCCAGTACTTC.

This clonotype was seen more than once but under ten times. The rearrangement joins TRBV10-3 to TRBJ2-3; 13 nucleotides agree with TRBD2. This CDR3 spans 19 amino acids. Germline V lookup: CDR1 ENHRY, CDR2 SYGVKD. V lost 6 bases, J lost 0 bases, and 12 bases stayed unmatched. The CDR3 bases are TGTGCCATCAGCCCGCCGGGACTAGCGGGGCTCCCTAGCACAGATACGCAGTATTTT. It is translated as CAISPPGLAGLPSTDTQYF.

The chain carries TRBV5-1 and TRBJ2-1; 10 bases align to TRBD2. Germline V CDR1 and CDR2: SGHRS, YFSETQ. Unmatched junction bases numbered 11, after V lost 1 base and J lost 7 bases. The CDR3 runs 17 residues. In DNA, the CDR3 is TGCGCCAGCAGCTTGCCCTCTACGCTAGCGGGGGTTAATGAGCAGTTCTTC. This codes for CASSLPSTLAGVNEQFF.

There are a few counts of this clonotype. The CDR3 is CASSEAEAYEQYF. CDR3 DNA: TGTGCCAGCAGTGAGGCAGAGGCCTACGAGCAGTACTTC. The chain uses TRBV2 and TRBJ2-7, with unresolved D. V was cut by 3 bases and J by 2 bases, with 8 bases left in between. This CDR3 region has 13 residues. Germline V gene data show CDR1 as SNHLY and CDR2 as FYNNEI.

The chain combines TRBV5-5 with TRBJ2-3, with D maybe TRBD1 (5 bases). Looked up from germline, CDR1 is SGHKS and CDR2 is YYEKEE (reference sequence). This CDR3 is built from 14 residues. V lost 0 bases, J lost 5 bases, and 10 bases lay in between. The CDR3 sequence: CASSLVQGIDTQYF. Here the CDR3 DNA reads TGTGCCAGCAGCTTGGTGCAGGGAATAGATACGCAGTATTTT.

This chain joins TRBV6-6 and TRBJ2-2; 9 nucleotides line up with TRBD2. The CDR3 runs 14 residues. Germline V gene data show CDR1 as MNHNY and CDR2 as SVGAGI (reference sequence). Trimming removed 6 bases from V and 8 bases from J; junction bases left unmatched: 7. DNA of the CDR3: TGTGCCAGCAGCCGCGGGGGGGGAATTGGGGAGCTGTTTTTT. This encodes CASSRGGGIGELFF.

This clonotype came up a few times. The chain carries TRBV20-1 and TRBJ2-2; 11 bases fit TRBD2. V trimming: 5 bases; J trimming: 6 bases; junction bases outside the gene matches: 5. Looked up from germline, CDR1 is DFQATT and CDR2 is SNEGSKA (reference sequence). This CDR3 contains 14 residues. In nucleotides, the CDR3 is TGCAGTGCTCGTAGCGGGGGGGCTGCCGGGGAGCTGTTTTTT. As protein: CSARSGGAAGELFF.

The table lists this clonotype with a few counts. CDR3 residues: CASSLDRGSKTQYF. The CDR3, as DNA: TGTGCCAGCAGCTTAGACAGGGGATCGAAGACCCAGTACTTC. This chain links TRBV7-6 with TRBJ2-5; 7 bases map to TRBD1. Trimming took 1 base from V and 6 from J; bases not matched to a gene: 5. The V gene's germline CDR1 is SGHVS and CDR2 FNYEAQ. The CDR3 runs 14 residues.

This clonotype was counted only a few times. CDR3 coding DNA: TGTGCCAGCAGCTCAGGGAGCACATTGGGTGAGCAGTTCTTC. This encodes CASSSGSTLGEQFF. The chain couples TRBV7-9 to TRBJ2-1, with D perhaps being TRBD1 or TRBD2 (5 bases each). The germline V gene has CDR1 SEHNR and CDR2 FQNEAQ (reference sequence). V was pared by 4 bases and J by 9 bases, with 16 bases between. The CDR3 has 14 residues.

V is TRBV2 and J is TRBJ1-1; D not resolved. Trimming pared 7 bases from V and 4 bases from J, leaving 16 bases between. Germline V gene sequence: CDR1 SNHLY, CDR2 FYNNEI. The CDR3 has 14 amino acids. CDR3 residues: CASKEGDGSTEAFF. The CDR3 bases are TGTGCCAGCAAAGAGGGCGACGGATCCACTGAAGCTTTCTTT.

This chain connects TRBV2 to TRBJ2-1; possibly TRBD1 for D (7 bases). This CDR3 contains 18 residues. Looked up from germline, CDR1 is SNHLY and CDR2 is FYNNEI. The germline V and J ends were trimmed by 2 bases and 2 bases, with 19 bases remaining between them. CDR3 in DNA: TGTGCCAGCAGTGAACCCGTGACAGGGAGGCGACCCTACAATGAGCAGTTCTTC. Its translation is CASSEPVTGRRPYNEQFF.

In its sample, this clonotype was seen a few times. CDR3 region: CASRASDTDTQYF. In DNA form, the CDR3 reads TGTGCCAGCAGGGCTAGCGACACAGATACGCAGTATTTT. The V and J genes are TRBV27 and TRBJ2-3; D is perhaps TRBD2 (6 bases). CDR1 MNHEY and CDR2 SMNVEV come from the germline V gene (reference sequence). V lost 6 bases and J 2 bases, leaving 9 bases between the germline ends. The CDR3 sequence is 13 residues long.

The rearrangement joins TRBV19 to TRBJ1-4; TRBD1 might be the D (5 bases). Trimming removed 4 bases from V and 9 bases from J, with 12 bases in between. Germline-derived CDR1 and CDR2 are LNHDA and SQIVND (reference sequence). The CDR3 totals 13 residues. CDR3 DNA sequence: TGTGCCAGTAGTACCTCGGGACGGCAAAAACTGTTTTTT. Its translation is CASSTSGRQKLFF.

Turning to this clonotype: A read error may produce the germline difference seen at one junction end. The V call is TRBV7-2, the J call TRBJ2-3; 8 positions match TRBD2. CDR3 length: 16 amino acids. CDR1 and CDR2 (germline): SGHTA, FQGNSA. This CDR3 is CASSLAYGGGTVTQYF. As DNA, the CDR3 is TGTGCCAGCAGCTTAGCCTACGGGGGGGGCACAGTTACGCAGTATTTT.

This clonotype was detected many times. V and J are TRBV4-1 and TRBJ1-4; TRBD1 matches at 9 bases. The CDR3 runs to 18 residues. Germline V gene lookup returns CDR1 MGHRA and CDR2 YSYEKL. The V segment lost 4 bases and the J segment 2 bases; nucleotides outside the gene matches: 11. This CDR3 is CASSRNRDRVSTNEKLFF. CDR3 nucleotide sequence: TGCGCCAGCAGCCGCAACCGGGACAGGGTCTCGACTAATGAAAAACTGTTTTTT.

In its sample, this clonotype was seen once. The rearrangement links TRBV10-3 to TRBJ2-3; possibly TRBD2 for D (6 bases). V lost 6 bases and J lost 2, with 15 bases in between. Germline V gene data show CDR1 as ENHRY and CDR2 as SYGVKD. The CDR3 sequence is 15 residues long. The CDR3 region has the DNA TGTGCCATCAGCGGGAAGCGGGTCGCCACAGATACGCAGTATTTT. It translates to CAISGKRVATDTQYF.

The chain couples TRBV29-1 to TRBJ1-4; 10 nucleotides align to TRBD1. CDR3 length: 12 amino acids. Trimming removed 6 bases from V and 7 bases from J; junction bases left unmatched: 2. The germline CDR1 and CDR2 sequences are SQVTM and ANQGSEA. The CDR3 coding sequence is TGCAGCGTAGGGACAGGGGTTGAAAAACTGTTTTTT. Protein: CSVGTGVEKLFF. Filled out from reference TRBV29-1 and TRBJ1-4, the complete variable domain reads SAVISQKPSRDICQRGTSLTIQCQVDSQVTMMFWYRQQPGQSLTLIATANQGSEATYESGFVIDKFPISRPNLTFSTLTVSNMSPEDSSIYLCSVGTGVEKLFFGSGTQLSVL.

CDR3 loop: CASSVPLYEQYF. DNA of the CDR3: TGTGCCAGCAGCGTCCCCCTATACGAGCAGTACTTC. The chain recombines TRBV7-8 with TRBJ2-7; D is unclear. Germline V gene lookup returns CDR1 SGHVS and CDR2 FQNEAQ. This CDR3 has 12 amino acids. Between the trimmed V and J ends, which lost 5 bases and 4 bases, there was a span of 9 bases.

Only a few counts were recorded for this clonotype. The J gene is TRBJ2-5, the V gene TRBV12-3 or TRBV12-4; 7 bases are a match to TRBD1. This CDR3 contains 14 residues. V lost 6 bases and J lost 1; bases outside the gene matches: 5. This CDR3 is CASSLDRVQETQYF. The DNA of the CDR3 is TGTGCCAGCAGCCTTGACAGGGTCCAAGAGACCCAGTACTTC.

This clonotype appeared a few times. The chain uses TRBV5-1 and TRBJ2-1, with TRBD1 matching over 8 bases. The CDR3 is 15 residues long. With V trimmed by 4 bases and J by 9 bases, 12 bases remained unmatched. Germline values: CDR1 SGHRS, CDR2 YFSETQ. CDR3 DNA: TGCGCCAGCAGCCCCCGGACAGGGACTTTGGGTGAGCAGTTCTTC. This gives the protein CASSPRTGTLGEQFF.

Many counts were recorded for this clonotype. The chain has TRBV5-1 and TRBJ2-2, with 7 bases identical to TRBD1. This CDR3 comprises 15 residues. CDR1 is SGHRS, CDR2 YFSETQ, per germline. V lost 1 base, J lost 5 bases, and 5 bases stayed unmatched. The CDR3 sequence is CASSLWYRGTGELFF. CDR3 DNA sequence: TGCGCCAGCAGCTTGTGGTACAGGGGAACCGGGGAGCTGTTTTTT.

V is TRBV7-2 and J is TRBJ2-3; 7 bases line up with TRBD2. The CDR3 length is 15 residues. Germline V gives CDR1 SGHTA, CDR2 FQGNSA. Trimming at V came to 1 base and at J to 6 bases, leaving 7 bases not matched to a gene. The CDR3 loop reads CASSLDPAGTDTQYF. CDR3 DNA: TGTGCCAGCAGCTTAGATCCAGCGGGAACGGATACGCAGTATTTT.

This clonotype showed up many times. CDR3 DNA sequence: TGCAGTGCTAGAGAGGGGACAGTTAACACCGGGGAGCTGTTTTTT. Translating it yields CSAREGTVNTGELFF. The chain combines TRBV20-1 with TRBJ2-2, with TRBD1 matching over 7 bases. The CDR3 extends over 15 amino acids. The ends lost 0 bases at V and 2 bases at J; junction bases unmatched: 3. Germline lookup yields CDR1 DFQATT and CDR2 SNEGSKA (reference sequence).